This T cell receptor beta chain is from a study of identical twins. Study outcomes and limitations: Low generation-probability sequences were in excess among twin-shared out-of-frame alpha sequences. While abundant cord blood beta clonotypes carried fewer insertions, memory repertoires showed no such pattern.

Comments on this clonotype: Its matching antigen is unknown.

Unique molecular identifiers were present on the cDNA, which also gained a universal primer site by template switching. TCRdb processed the 5' RACE reads anew with MiXCR; each CDR3 protein has one entry. The sample records 350,000 to 450,000 distinct CDR3 sequences, around 20% being singletons. The CDR3 runs to 13 residues. V lost 7 bases and J lost 2, with 13 bases in between. CDR1 is SQVTM and CDR2 is ANQGSEA in the germline V gene. V gene TRBV29-1 combines with J gene TRBJ2-3; D remains ambiguous. The source is a man aged 50 to 60 in good health. Specimen: naive T cells sorted from blood. The CDR3 region is CSGSPTYTDTQYF. CDR3 DNA sequence: TGCAGCGGTAGTCCTACCTACACAGATACGCAGTATTTT.